The 8 T cell receptor beta chains reported below all come from one sample, sequenced in a study of T cell responses to AZD1222 COVID-19 vaccine. Only in-frame clones appear in the TCRdb table, and some are missing; sequencing was by immunoSEQ multiplex PCR. Of some 86,000 clones in the sample, 60% to 80% were seen once. The sample was peripheral blood, taken on day 0 of AZD1222 vaccination. The receptors here all came from an adult in good health.

The V call is TRBV28, the J call TRBJ1-2; no clear D gene. CDR1 is MDHEN, CDR2 SYDVKM, per germline. This CDR3 contains 15 residues. Trimming removed 3 bases from V and 4 bases from J, with 15 bases in between. The CDR3, as DNA: TGTGCCAGCAGTTTGGTGGGAAGCCGGAGCTATGGCTACACCTTC. Its protein product is CASSLVGSRSYGYTF.

The V and J genes are TRBV29-1 and TRBJ1-2; 8 nucleotides line up with TRBD1. This CDR3 has 17 amino acids. Trimming removed 4 bases from V and 4 bases from J; junction bases left unmatched: 17. Germline V gene lookup returns CDR1 SQVTM and CDR2 ANQGSEA. CDR3 amino acids: CSVVGQGWSSSTYGYTF. For the CDR3, the DNA is TGCAGCGTTGTTGGACAGGGCTGGTCCTCCTCCACCTATGGCTACACCTTC.

This chain connects TRBV12-2 to TRBJ1-4; the table gives TRBD1 as D, unverified against the DNA. TRBV12-2 is listed as a pseudogene. This CDR3 has 14 residues. The CDR3 coding sequence is TGTGCAAGTCGCTTAAAGACAGGGAATGAAAAACTGTTTTTT. Its protein is CASRLKTGNEKLFF.

The chain joins TRBV29-1 to TRBJ2-5; 12 bases fit TRBD1. CDR1 and CDR2 (germline): SQVTM, ANQGSEA. The trim removed 7 bases at V and 5 bases at J, leaving 8 bases unmatched. The CDR3 length is 14 residues. The CDR3 nucleotides are TGCAGCGCTGGGACAGGGGGCTTGGGGGAGACCCAGTACTTC. Protein sequence: CSAGTGGLGETQYF.

This clone occurred once. This chain links TRBV7-2 with TRBJ1-2, with D perhaps matching TRBD1 (5 bases). Germline-derived CDR1 and CDR2 are SGHTA and FQGNSA. The CDR3 spans 15 residues. V shed 3 bases and J shed 4 bases, with 15 bases lying between them. Here the CDR3 DNA reads TGTGCCAGCAGCTTGGAAGGGACTTCTTTCTATGGCTACACCTTC. This sequence encodes CASSLEGTSFYGYTF.

CDR3 in DNA: TGTGCCAGTAGTCCCTCGAGGGAGGCCATTTCACCCCTCCACTTT. Translating gives CASSPSREAISPLHF. The chain uses TRBV19 and TRBJ1-6; D call uncertain. This CDR3 comprises 15 residues. Between the trimmed V and J ends, which lost 5 bases and 9 bases, there was a span of 17 bases. Germline-derived CDR1 and CDR2 are LNHDA and SQIVND (reference sequence). The variable domain in full, with the rest retrieved from reference TRBV19 and TRBJ1-6, is DGGITQSPKYLFRKEGQNVTLSCEQNLNHDAMYWYRQDPGQGLRLIYYSQIVNDFQKGDIAEGYSVSREKKESFPLTVTSAQKNPTAFYLCASSPSREAISPLHFGNGTRLTVT.

This chain uses TRBV24-1 with TRBJ2-3; 9 bases map to TRBD1. The CDR3 loop spans 14 amino acids. Germline V gives CDR1 KGHDR, CDR2 SFDVKD. After removal of 9 bases from V and 6 bases from J, the junction contained 9 bases not matched to a gene. CDR3 nucleotides: TGTGCCACCCTTAGACAGGGGGACAGGGATACGCAGTATTTT. Its protein product is CATLRQGDRDTQYF.

V usage is TRBV5-1 and J usage is TRBJ1-2; 8 nucleotides align to TRBD1. V gave up 1 base and J gave up 5 bases; unmatched junction bases: 1. This CDR3 contains 13 residues. Germline V gene sequence: CDR1 SGHRS, CDR2 YFSETQ. The DNA for the CDR3 is TGCGCCAGCAGCTTGAGACAGGGGTATGGCTACACCTTC. Translation: CASSLRQGYGYTF.